Shown below are 24 T cell receptor beta chains from a single sample sequenced in a study of CD8+CD57+ T cells in acquired aplastic anemia. TCR beta VDJ and CDR3 profiling used genomic DNA as template. MiXCR, applied by TCRdb to the reads, yields one record per CDR3 protein. Among approximately 99,000 distinct CDR3 sequences listed, less than 65% were seen once. Material: sorted CD4+, CD8+, or CD8+CD57+ T cells (not recorded which) from PBMCs. The receptor source for this set is a human donor in good health, serving as a control.

The chain is built from TRBV5-1 and TRBJ1-1; TRBD1 matches at 8 bases. Trimming at V came to 4 bases and at J to 0 bases, leaving 11 bases not matched to a gene. The CDR3 is 17 amino acids. CDR1 SGHRS and CDR2 YFSETQ come from the germline V gene. The DNA of the CDR3 is TGCGCCAGCAGCCTTAGACAGGGGAGAGGGATGAACACTGAAGCTTTCTTT. Encoded protein: CASSLRQGRGMNTEAFF. Based on the CDR3 plus reference TRBV5-1 and TRBJ1-1, the full variable domain is KAGVTQTPRYLIKTRGQQVTLSCSPISGHRSVSWYQQTPGQGLQFLFEYFSETQRNKGNFPGRFSGRQFSNSRSEMNVSTLELGDSALYLCASSLRQGRGMNTEAFFGQGTRLTVV.

The V gene is TRBV11-3, the J gene TRBJ2-1; maybe TRBD2 (6 bases). In germline, CDR1 is SGHNT, CDR2 YENEEA. V was shortened by 2 bases and J by 7 bases, with 12 bases between the two germline ends. The CDR3 has 14 residues. The DNA for the CDR3 is TGTGCCAGCAGCTTACAACTAGCTAGTAATGAGCAGTTCTTC. It encodes CASSLQLASNEQFF.

The chain couples TRBV2 to TRBJ1-2; D gene uncertain. The CDR3 has 13 residues. CDR1 SNHLY and CDR2 FYNNEI come from the germline V gene. V lost 3 bases and J lost 0, with 5 bases in between. The DNA for the CDR3 is TGTGCCAGCAGTGAGTCGACTAACTATGGCTACACCTTC. This encodes CASSESTNYGYTF. The full variable domain, its missing parts supplied by reference TRBV2 and TRBJ1-2, is EPEVTQTPSHQVTQMGQEVILRCVPISNHLYFYWYRQILGQKVEFLVSFYNNEISEKSEIFDDQFSVERPDGSNFTLKIRSTKLEDSAMYFCASSESTNYGYTFGSGTRLTVV.

This clonotype was recorded many times. The rearrangement links TRBV4-3 to TRBJ2-1; D call uncertain. CDR3 size: 14 residues. The germline CDR1 and CDR2 sequences are LGHNA and YSLEER. Trimming took 3 bases from V and 0 from J, leaving 6 bases between them. The CDR3 DNA reads TGCGCCAGCAGCCATGCGAGCTCCTACAATGAGCAGTTCTTC. Its protein is CASSHASSYNEQFF.

This clonotype came up a few times. V and J are TRBV7-9 and TRBJ1-1; D is uncertain. The V and J ends lost 7 bases and 0 bases respectively, with 3 bases between them. Germline assignment: CDR1 SEHNR and CDR2 FQNEAQ (reference sequence). This CDR3 region has 11 residues. CDR3 region: CASTMNTEAFF. DNA of the CDR3: TGTGCCAGCACCATGAACACTGAAGCTTTCTTT.

This clonotype was observed many times. The J gene is TRBJ2-3, the V gene TRBV2; D is uncertain. Germline V gives CDR1 SNHLY, CDR2 FYNNEI. The CDR3 is 17 residues long. Trimming left V 0 bases short and J 0 bases short, with 13 bases between. CDR3 protein: CASSEAMGLLSTDTQYF. CDR3 sequence (DNA): TGTGCCAGCAGTGAAGCGATGGGCCTCCTTAGCACAGATACGCAGTATTTT.

This sequence joins TRBV27 and TRBJ2-1, with D possibly matching TRBD2 (5 bases). CDR1 and CDR2 from the germline V gene are MNHEY and SMNVEV (reference sequence). The CDR3 is made up of 14 amino acids. V gave up 2 bases and J gave up 8 bases, with 13 bases separating them. CDR3 in amino acids: CASSLIEGIDEQFF. As DNA, the CDR3 is TGTGCCAGCAGTTTAATAGAGGGAATCGATGAGCAGTTCTTC.

This chain joins TRBV29-1 and TRBJ1-1; D call uncertain. The ends were cut back, 4 bases at V and 4 bases at J, with 13 bases in the middle. The CDR3 is 13 amino acids. CDR1 and CDR2 (germline): SQVTM, ANQGSEA. The CDR3 sequence: CSVARRTATEAFF. CDR3 sequence (DNA): TGCAGCGTTGCACGGAGGACCGCCACTGAAGCTTTCTTT.

The rearrangement joins TRBV12-3 or TRBV12-4 to TRBJ2-7; 9 nucleotides align to TRBD1. The CDR3 is 13 residues long. V gave up 6 bases and J gave up 6 bases; unmatched junction bases: 6. CDR3 sequence reads: CASSGDRVGEQYF. For the CDR3, the DNA is TGTGCCAGCAGCGGGGACAGGGTGGGCGAGCAGTACTTC.

The chain is built from TRBV19 and TRBJ1-2; TRBD1 aligns across 9 bases. Germline CDR1 and CDR2: LNHDA and SQIVND (reference sequence). The junction had 10 bases not matched to a gene; V was cut back by 9 bases and J by 8 bases. This CDR3 is 13 amino acids long. The CDR3, as DNA: TGTGCCAGGGGGGACAGGGAATATCTGGGCTACACCTTC. Its protein is CARGDREYLGYTF.

The rearrangement joins TRBV24-1 to TRBJ2-1; 15 positions agree with TRBD2. The CDR3 is 15 amino acids. With 10 bases clipped from V and 10 bases from J, the junction kept 10 bases outside the gene matches. CDR1 and CDR2 (germline): KGHDR, SFDVKD. The CDR3 sequence: CATDTGTSGGREQFF. The CDR3 DNA is TGTGCCACTGATACGGGGACTAGCGGGGGGAGGGAGCAGTTCTTC.

The chain uses TRBV19 and TRBJ1-2; D is undetermined. This CDR3 has 11 residues. Deletions cut 4 bases from V and 8 bases from J, with 8 bases between. Germline lookup yields CDR1 LNHDA and CDR2 SQIVND (reference sequence). The CDR3 loop reads CASSTGSGYTF. The CDR3 DNA follows: TGTGCCAGTAGTACGGGTTCGGGCTACACCTTC.

As concerns this clonotype: Mismatch with germline at one junction end may stem from a read error. The chain recombines TRBV12-3 or TRBV12-4 with TRBJ1-2; D unclear. This CDR3 region has 11 residues. CDR3 DNA sequence: TGTGCCTGCAGACCCTGGAGTGGCTACACCTTC. Amino acid sequence: CACRPWSGYTF.

This clonotype was seen at least ten times. The chain has TRBV11-2 and TRBJ2-7; 7 nucleotides agree with TRBD1. Germline V gene sequence: CDR1 SGHAT, CDR2 FQNNGV. The V gene end was trimmed by 6 bases and the J gene end by 1 base; junction bases not matched to a gene: 9. The CDR3 extends over 15 amino acids. The CDR3 region is CASRMAGTVSYEQYF. CDR3 in DNA: TGTGCCAGCAGAATGGCCGGGACAGTTTCCTACGAGCAGTACTTC.

The table lists this clonotype with a count of one. This chain joins TRBV29-1 and TRBJ1-1; a weak D match, TRBD1 (5 bases). The ends were cut back, 7 bases at V and 5 bases at J, with 23 bases in the middle. CDR3 length: 15 amino acids. CDR1 is SQVTM, CDR2 ANQGSEA, per germline. CDR3 nucleotides: TGCAGCGCCAGCAGGCAGCGCACGGGGGTGACTGAAGCTTTCTTT. This encodes CSASRQRTGVTEAFF.

This clonotype was recorded many times. The rearrangement uses TRBV6-1 and TRBJ1-3, with D tentatively TRBD1 (6 bases). Trimming took 3 bases from V and 0 from J, leaving 15 bases between them. CDR1 MNHNS and CDR2 SASEGT come from the germline V gene. The CDR3 is made up of 17 amino acids. CDR3 nucleotides: TGTGCCAGCAGTGAGCGGGACACCTACAGCTCTGGAAACACCATATATTTT. This codes for CASSERDTYSSGNTIYF.

The gene calls are TRBV5-4 and TRBJ1-1; D is ambiguous. CDR3 length equals 15 residues. From germline, CDR1 is SGHNT and CDR2 YYREEE (reference sequence). Trimming shortened V by 1 base and J by 3 bases, and 13 bases separated the two germline ends. This CDR3 is CASSLNRPLDTEAFF. CDR3 bases: TGTGCCAGCAGCTTGAATAGACCCCTGGACACTGAAGCTTTCTTT.

The chain employs TRBV10-3 and TRBJ1-1; D ambiguous. The germline V gene encodes CDR1 ENHRY and CDR2 SYGVKD. Trimming pared 2 bases from V and 1 base from J, leaving 8 bases between. The CDR3 loop spans 14 amino acids. This CDR3 reads CAISELSSNTEAFF. The CDR3 region has the DNA TGTGCCATCAGTGAGCTTTCCTCGAACACTGAAGCTTTCTTT.

This chain links TRBV6-1 with TRBJ2-7, with a weak D call TRBD1 (6 bases). Looked up from germline, CDR1 is MNHNS and CDR2 is SASEGT. The CDR3 is made up of 14 amino acids. V lost 6 bases and J lost 1, with 13 bases in between. For the CDR3, the DNA is TGTGCCAGCAGCCCCCTACAGGGATCCTACGAGCAGTACTTC. This translates into CASSPLQGSYEQYF.

The chain joins TRBV7-6 to TRBJ2-7; D possibly matches TRBD1 or TRBD2 (6 bases each). This CDR3 is built from 17 residues. The ends were cut back, 6 bases at V and 9 bases at J, with 30 bases in the middle. Germline loops: CDR1 SGHVS, CDR2 FNYEAQ. CDR3 region: CASRQDGGRSLLLRQYF. The CDR3 region has the DNA TGTGCCAGCAGGCAAGACGGGGGCAGATCGTTACTCCTTCGGCAGTACTTC.

The V gene is TRBV29-1, the J gene TRBJ2-5, with 7 bases matching TRBD2. Germline assignment: CDR1 SQVTM and CDR2 ANQGSEA. Unmatched junction bases numbered 4, after V lost 3 bases and J lost 9 bases. The CDR3 has 11 amino acids. DNA of the CDR3: TGCAGCGTTGATCGGGGGGTGGCCCAGTACTTC. Protein product: CSVDRGVAQYF.

This chain joins TRBV10-3 and TRBJ2-7; 12 nucleotides agree with TRBD1. This CDR3 spans 15 amino acids. The V and J ends lost 6 bases and 3 bases, in that order; junction bases with no gene match: 6. Germline V CDR1 and CDR2: ENHRY, SYGVKD. CDR3 amino acids: CAIRSGTGGIYEQYF. The DNA for the CDR3 is TGTGCCATCAGGAGTGGGACAGGGGGCATCTACGAGCAGTACTTC.

There are many counts of this clonotype. This rearrangement joins TRBV20-1 to TRBJ2-3; 8 bases align to TRBD2. In germline, CDR1 is DFQATT, CDR2 SNEGSKA (reference sequence). The CDR3 is made up of 16 amino acids. V shed 6 bases, J shed 0 bases, and the junction held 11 bases outside the gene matches. CDR3 residues: CSAPIPSSGSTDTQYF. The CDR3 DNA reads as TGCAGTGCCCCGATACCTTCTAGCGGGAGCACAGATACGCAGTATTTT.

This clonotype was seen ten or more times. The V call is TRBV4-3, the J call TRBJ2-7; no definite D call. This CDR3 spans 15 amino acids. V lost 0 bases to trimming and J lost 3 bases, with 12 bases between them. CDR1 and CDR2 from the germline V gene are LGHNA and YSLEER. CDR3 nucleotides: TGCGCCAGCAGCCAAGAAAATGACAAGTTCTACGAGCAGTACTTC. Its translation: CASSQENDKFYEQYF.